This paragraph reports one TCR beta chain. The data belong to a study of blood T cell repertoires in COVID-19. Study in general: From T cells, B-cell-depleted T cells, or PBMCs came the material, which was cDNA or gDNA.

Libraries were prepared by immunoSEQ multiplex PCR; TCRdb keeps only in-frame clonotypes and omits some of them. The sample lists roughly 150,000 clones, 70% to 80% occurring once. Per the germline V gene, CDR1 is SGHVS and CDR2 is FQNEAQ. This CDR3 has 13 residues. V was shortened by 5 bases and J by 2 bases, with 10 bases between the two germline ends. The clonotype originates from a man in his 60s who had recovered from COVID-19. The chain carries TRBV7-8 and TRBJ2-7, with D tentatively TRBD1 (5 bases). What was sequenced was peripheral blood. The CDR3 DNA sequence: TGTGCCAGCAGCGAAGACAGCACCTACGAGCAGTACTTC. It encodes CASSEDSTYEQYF.